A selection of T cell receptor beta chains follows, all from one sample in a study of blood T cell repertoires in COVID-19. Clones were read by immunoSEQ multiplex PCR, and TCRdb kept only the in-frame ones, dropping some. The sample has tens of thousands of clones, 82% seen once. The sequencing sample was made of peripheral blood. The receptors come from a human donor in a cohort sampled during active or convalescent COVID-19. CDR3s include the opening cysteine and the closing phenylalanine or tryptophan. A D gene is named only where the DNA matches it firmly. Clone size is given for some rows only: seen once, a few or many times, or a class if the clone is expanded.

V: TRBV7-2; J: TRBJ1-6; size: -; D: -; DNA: TGTGCCAGCGGCCGGGACACCTATAATTCACCCCTCCACTTT; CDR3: CASGRDTYNSPLHF
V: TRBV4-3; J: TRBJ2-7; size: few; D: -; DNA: TGCGCCAGCAGCCAAGCATCCAGCTACGAGCAGTACTTC; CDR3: CASSQASSYEQYF
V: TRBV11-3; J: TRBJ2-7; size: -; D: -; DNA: TGTGCCAGCAGCTTAGAGGGCAACAGGCCGCACGAGCAGTACTTC; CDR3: CASSLEGNRPHEQYF
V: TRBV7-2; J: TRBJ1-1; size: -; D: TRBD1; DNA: TGTGCCAGCAGCTCTACAGGGGCTGAAGCTTTCTTT; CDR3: CASSSTGAEAFF
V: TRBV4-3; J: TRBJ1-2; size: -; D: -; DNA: TGCGCCAGCAGCCCACGGACGGACGGGGGCTATGGCTACACCTTC; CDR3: CASSPRTDGGYGYTF
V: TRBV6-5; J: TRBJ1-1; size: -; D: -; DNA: TGTGCCAGCAGTCCGACAGGCATGAACACTGAAGCTTTCTTT; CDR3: CASSPTGMNTEAFF
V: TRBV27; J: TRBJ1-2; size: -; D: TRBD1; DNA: TGTGCCAGCAGTCGACAGGGGGAGTCTGGCTACACCTTC; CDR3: CASSRQGESGYTF
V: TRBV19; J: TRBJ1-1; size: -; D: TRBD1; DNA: TGTGCCAGTAGTATAGAGGGGGACAGGGGAATTCGGTGGAACACTGAAGCTTTCTTT; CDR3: CASSIEGDRGIRWNTEAFF
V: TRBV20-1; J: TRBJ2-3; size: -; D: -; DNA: TGCAGTGCTTCAGGGCCAGATACGCAGTATTTT; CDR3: CSASGPDTQYF
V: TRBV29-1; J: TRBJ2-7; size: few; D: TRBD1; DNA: TGCAGCGTCAAGACAGGGGGCTCCTACGAGCAGTACTTC; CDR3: CSVKTGGSYEQYF
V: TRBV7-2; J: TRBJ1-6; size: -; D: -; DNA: TGTGCCAGCAGCTTATTGCAGGGCGATTCACCCCTCCACTTT; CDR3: CASSLLQGDSPLHF
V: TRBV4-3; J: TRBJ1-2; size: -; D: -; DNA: TGCGCCAGCAGCCAAGAGATGGCGGCGCGGGGCTACACCTTC; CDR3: CASSQEMAARGYTF
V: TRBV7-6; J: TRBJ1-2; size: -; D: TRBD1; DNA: TGTGCCAGCAGCCCCTCTAGTAGAGGGGGCGCCGGGTATGGCTACACCTTC; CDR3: CASSPSSRGGAGYGYTF
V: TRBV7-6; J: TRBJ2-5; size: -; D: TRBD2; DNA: TGTGCCAGCAGCTACTATTCCGGGACTAGCGGGGGTGGGGGGACCCAGTACTTC; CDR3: CASSYYSGTSGGGGTQYF
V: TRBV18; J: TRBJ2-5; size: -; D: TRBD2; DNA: TGTGCCAGCTCCCTCAGCGGGGGCGCGCTCGGGGAAGAGACCCAGTACTTC; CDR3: CASSLSGGALGEETQYF
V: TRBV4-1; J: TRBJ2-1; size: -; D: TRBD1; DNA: TGCGCCAGCAGCCAGGGGACAGGGGGTCCGGTCCTCGGCCGGTTCTTC; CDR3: CASSQGTGGPVLGRFF
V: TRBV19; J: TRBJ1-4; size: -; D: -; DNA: TGTGCCAGTAGTATGACCAGGGGCGAAAAACTGTTTTTT; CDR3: CASSMTRGEKLFF
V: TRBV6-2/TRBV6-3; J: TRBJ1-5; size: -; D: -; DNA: TGTGCCAGCAGTTATTGGGGGCAGTATAGCAATCAGCCCCAGCATTTT; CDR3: CASSYWGQYSNQPQHF
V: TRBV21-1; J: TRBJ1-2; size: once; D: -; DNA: TGTGCCAGCGAACCCGTACTGGGGCAACCCGGGAGAGGCTACACCTTC; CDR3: CASEPVLGQPGRGYTF
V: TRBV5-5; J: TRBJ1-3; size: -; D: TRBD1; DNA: TGTGCCAGCAGCCCGGACAGGGGGCTGGCTGGAAACACCATATATTTT; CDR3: CASSPDRGLAGNTIYF
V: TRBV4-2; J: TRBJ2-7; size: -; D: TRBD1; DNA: TGTGCCAGCAGCCGAGCCTTAGAAGACAGGGCCTACGAGCAGTACTTC; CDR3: CASSRALEDRAYEQYF
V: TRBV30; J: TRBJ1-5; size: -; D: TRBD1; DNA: TGTGCCTGGAGTGTACGGACAGGGGCGCTTCAGCCCCAGCATTTT; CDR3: CAWSVRTGALQPQHF
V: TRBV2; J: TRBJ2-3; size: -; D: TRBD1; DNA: TGTGCCAGCAGTGAGGTTGGAGGGACAGGGTGCCTTTTT; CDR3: CASSEVGGTGCLF
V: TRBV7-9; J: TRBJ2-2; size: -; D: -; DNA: TGTGCCAGCAGCTTGCAGACAGTGAACACCGGGGAGCTGTTTTTT; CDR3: CASSLQTVNTGELFF
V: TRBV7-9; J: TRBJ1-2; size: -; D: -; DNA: TGTGCCAGCAGCTTAGAAGTTGAGGGGGCCTTC; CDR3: CASSLEVEGAF
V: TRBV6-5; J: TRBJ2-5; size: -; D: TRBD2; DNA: TGTGCCAGCAGTTACACCACTAGCGGGGGGCAAGAGACCCAGTACTTC; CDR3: CASSYTTSGGQETQYF
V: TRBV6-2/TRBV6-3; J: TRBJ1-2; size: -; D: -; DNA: TGTGCCAGCAGTTGGAGTTTGGACTATGGCTACACCTTC; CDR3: CASSWSLDYGYTF
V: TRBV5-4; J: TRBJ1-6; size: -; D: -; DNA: TGTGCCAGCAGCTTGGGACAGTTAAACTCCTATAATTCACCCCTCCACTTT; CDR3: CASSLGQLNSYNSPLHF
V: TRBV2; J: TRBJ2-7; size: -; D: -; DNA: TGTGCCAGCAGTGGGCAGAAGGCGGGCGAGCAGTACTTC; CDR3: CASSGQKAGEQYF